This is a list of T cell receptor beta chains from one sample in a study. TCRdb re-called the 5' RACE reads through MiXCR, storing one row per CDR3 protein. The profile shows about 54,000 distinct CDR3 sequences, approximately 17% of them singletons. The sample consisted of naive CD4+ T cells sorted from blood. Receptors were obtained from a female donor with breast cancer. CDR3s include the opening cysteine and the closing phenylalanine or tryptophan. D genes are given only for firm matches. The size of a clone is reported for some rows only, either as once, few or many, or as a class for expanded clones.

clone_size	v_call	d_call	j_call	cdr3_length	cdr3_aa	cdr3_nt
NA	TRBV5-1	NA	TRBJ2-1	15	CASSLSVSSYNEQFF	TGCGCCAGCAGCTTGAGCGTGAGCTCCTACAATGAGCAGTTCTTC
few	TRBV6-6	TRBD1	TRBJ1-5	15	CASSRVGGADQPQHF	TGTGCCAGCAGTCGAGTAGGGGGCGCCGATCAGCCCCAGCATTTT
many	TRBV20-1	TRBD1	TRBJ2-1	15	CSATGGTSPFGEQFF	TGCAGTGCAACAGGGGGGACAAGTCCCTTCGGTGAGCAGTTCTTC
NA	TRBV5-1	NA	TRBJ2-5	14	CASSSGTTFETQYF	TGCGCCAGCAGCTCCGGGACAACGTTTGAGACCCAGTACTTC
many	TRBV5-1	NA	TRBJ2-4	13	CASSLATETIQYF	TGCGCCAGCAGCTTGGCTACAGAAACCATTCAGTACTTC
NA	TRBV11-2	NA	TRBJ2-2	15	CASSFSLRNTGELFF	TGTGCCAGCAGCTTTTCCCTAAGGAACACCGGGGAGCTGTTTTTT
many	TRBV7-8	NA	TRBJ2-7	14	CASSLGARVYEQYF	TGTGCCAGCAGCTTAGGGGCCAGGGTGTACGAGCAGTACTTC
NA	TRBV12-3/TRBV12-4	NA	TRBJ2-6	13	CASSRPGANVLTF	TGTGCCAGCAGTCGTCCTGGGGCCAACGTCCTGACTTTC
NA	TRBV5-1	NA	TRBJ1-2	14	CASSLTSDSYGYTF	TGCGCCAGCAGCTTGACCTCGGACAGCTATGGCTACACCTTC
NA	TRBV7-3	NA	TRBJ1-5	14	CASSFYGARQPQHF	TGTGCCAGCAGCTTCTATGGGGCGCGGCAGCCCCAGCATTTT
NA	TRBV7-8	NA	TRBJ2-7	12	CASSQTHYEQYF	TGTGCCAGCAGCCAAACGCACTACGAGCAGTACTTC
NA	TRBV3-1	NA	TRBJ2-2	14	CASSLSTATGELFF	TGTGCCAGCAGCCTTTCCACGGCCACCGGGGAGCTGTTTTTT
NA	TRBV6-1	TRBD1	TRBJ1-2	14	CATHYRDRGYGYTF	TGTGCCACCCACTACCGGGACAGGGGATATGGCTACACCTTC
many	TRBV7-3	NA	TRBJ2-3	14	CASSDGLSTDTQYF	TGTGCCAGCTCGGACGGTCTCAGCACAGATACGCAGTATTTT
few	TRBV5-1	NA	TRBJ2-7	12	CASRLMDGEQYF	TGCGCCAGCAGGTTGATGGATGGGGAGCAGTACTTC
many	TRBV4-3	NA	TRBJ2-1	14	CASSQEARSTEQFF	TGCGCCAGCAGCCAAGAGGCTAGATCGACTGAGCAGTTCTTC
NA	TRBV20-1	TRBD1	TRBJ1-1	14	CSARVTGGHTEAFF	TGCAGTGCTAGAGTTACAGGGGGGCATACTGAAGCTTTCTTT
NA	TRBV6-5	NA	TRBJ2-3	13	CASGADYTDTQYF	TGTGCCAGCGGAGCGGACTACACAGATACGCAGTATTTT
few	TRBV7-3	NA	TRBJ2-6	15	CASSHGGTGANVLTF	TGTGCCAGCAGCCATGGGGGGACTGGGGCCAACGTCCTGACTTTC
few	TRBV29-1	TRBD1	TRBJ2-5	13	CSVATGGQETQYF	TGCAGCGTGGCGACAGGGGGACAAGAGACCCAGTACTTC
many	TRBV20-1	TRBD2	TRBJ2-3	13	CSARGGSPDTQYF	TGCAGTGCTAGAGGCGGGAGCCCAGATACGCAGTATTTT
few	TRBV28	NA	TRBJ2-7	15	CASTDVAGRFYEQYF	TGTGCCAGCACCGATGTCGCGGGACGCTTCTACGAGCAGTACTTC
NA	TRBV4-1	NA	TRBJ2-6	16	CASSTLGGTGANVLTF	TGCGCCAGCAGCACACTTGGGGGGACTGGGGCCAACGTCCTGACTTTC
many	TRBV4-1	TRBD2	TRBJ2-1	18	CASSQGRLLAGIYNEQFF	TGCGCCAGCAGCCAAGGAAGGTTACTAGCGGGGATATACAATGAGCAGTTCTTC
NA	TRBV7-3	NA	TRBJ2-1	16	CASSLMSSGSYNEQFF	TGTGCCAGCAGCTTAATGTCAAGCGGGTCTTACAATGAGCAGTTCTTC
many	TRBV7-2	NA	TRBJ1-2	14	CASSSYDRVDGYTF	TGTGCCAGCAGCTCCTATGATAGGGTAGACGGCTACACCTTC
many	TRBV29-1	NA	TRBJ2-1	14	CSVLGGRGKDEQFF	TGCAGCGTTCTAGGGGGGAGGGGGAAGGATGAGCAGTTCTTC
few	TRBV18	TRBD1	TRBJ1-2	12	CASTDREKGYTF	TGTGCCAGCACCGACAGGGAGAAAGGCTACACCTTC
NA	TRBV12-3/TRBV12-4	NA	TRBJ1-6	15	CASSPSGRENSPLHF	TGTGCCAGCAGTCCTAGCGGGAGAGAAAATTCACCCCTCCACTTT
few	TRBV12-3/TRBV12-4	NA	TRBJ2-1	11	CASSLAYEQFF	TGTGCCAGCAGTTTAGCCTATGAGCAGTTCTTC
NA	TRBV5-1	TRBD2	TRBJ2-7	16	CASKATSGTTGHEQYF	TGCGCCAGCAAAGCGACTAGCGGGACAACGGGGCACGAGCAGTACTTC